The next 30 T cell receptor beta chains were all read from a single sample in a study of shared clonotypes between healthy human individuals (dated by TCRdb to the early 2020s). Libraries came from the immunoSEQ multiplex PCR assay. TCRdb re-hosts the immuneACCESS table, in-frame sequences only. Its copies lack some clones; in the studies checked, an unresolved V gene accounts for under half of them, and the cause for the rest is not known. For this sample there are 2,500,000 or so clones; 80% to 95% appear just once. Around 0.35% of the sample rests with the top ten. Sequencing used naive CD4+ T cells from PBMCs. What this sample's cell subset or site label stands for: CD45RA+ positively selected. The receptors originated from a man in his late teens or twenties in good health. Some clones in this sample may be carry-over from other donors' samples.

The chain uses TRBV28 and TRBJ2-7, with no clear D. Trimming pared 4 bases from V and 11 bases from J, leaving 18 bases between. CDR1 MDHEN and CDR2 SYDVKM come from the germline V gene. This CDR3 spans 13 amino acids. The CDR3 is CASSSTPPDTEYF. The CDR3 DNA reads as TGTGCCAGCAGTTCCACCCCACCTGATACGGAGTACTTC. Together with reference TRBV28 and TRBJ2-7, the CDR3 gives the full variable domain: DVKVTQSSRYLVKRTGEKVFLECVQDMDHENMFWYRQDPGLGLRLIYFSYDVKMKEKGDIPEGYSVSREKKERFSLILESASTNQTSMYLCASSSTPPDTEYFGPGTRLTVT.

The chain is built from TRBV18 and TRBJ1-4; D unclear. The CDR3 contains 14 residues. The germline V gene encodes CDR1 KGHSH and CDR2 LQKENI. The ends were cut back, 3 bases at V and 8 bases at J, with 13 bases in the middle. CDR3 in amino acids: CASSPTPGREKLFF. The CDR3 region has the DNA TGTGCCAGCTCACCGACACCTGGACGAGAAAAACTGTTTTTT.

V usage is TRBV6-1 and J usage is TRBJ1-1; D not certain. Germline assignment: CDR1 MNHNS and CDR2 SASEGT. Trimming took off 4 bases at V and 2 bases at J, with 23 bases between the two ends. This CDR3 is 18 amino acids long. The CDR3 spells CASSVAPAVVSRNTEAFF. DNA for the CDR3: TGTGCCAGCAGTGTTGCTCCGGCCGTCGTGTCCCGAAACACTGAAGCTTTCTTT.

The CDR3 sequence is CAGRLAGGNTGELFF. The CDR3 region has the DNA TGTGCCGGAAGACTAGCGGGAGGGAACACCGGGGAGCTGTTTTTT. The chain links TRBV6-5 to TRBJ2-2; 13 bases line up with TRBD2. V lost 11 bases to trimming and J lost 1 base; unmatched junction nucleotides: 4. The CDR3 length is 15 residues. CDR1 and CDR2 (germline): MNHEY, SVGAGI.

This clone appeared once. The J gene is TRBJ2-3, the V gene TRBV5-4; TRBD1 aligns across 7 bases. Germline V CDR1 and CDR2: SGHNT, YYREEE (reference sequence). V dropped 3 bases and J dropped 5; count of bases not matched to a gene: 12. CDR3 length equals 16 residues. CDR3: CASSSPGAAGGDTQYF. The CDR3 coding sequence is TGTGCCAGCAGCTCCCCCGGGGCGGCAGGGGGAGATACGCAGTATTTT.

The J gene is TRBJ1-1, the V gene TRBV15, with D maybe TRBD1 (5 bases). Germline CDR1 is LNHNV and CDR2 is YYDKDF (reference sequence). CDR3 length equals 13 residues. Trimming cost V 2 bases and J 11 bases, with 15 bases left between them. The CDR3 nucleotides read TGTGCCACCAGCAGACCGGAATGGGGGTGGGCTTTCTTT. Protein sequence: CATSRPEWGWAFF.

This chain links TRBV6-5 with TRBJ1-1; weak D call: TRBD1 (5 bases). CDR1 is MNHEY and CDR2 is SVGAGI in the germline V gene. This CDR3 comprises 14 residues. Between the trimmed V and J ends, which lost 2 bases and 0 bases, there was a span of 7 bases. CDR3 coding DNA: TGTGCCAGCAGTTACGGACACCTGAACACTGAAGCTTTCTTT. Translation: CASSYGHLNTEAFF.

V usage is TRBV7-9 and J usage is TRBJ1-1; unclear D gene. Trimming pared 6 bases from V and 0 bases from J, leaving 8 bases between. The CDR3 sequence is 13 residues long. Germline lookup yields CDR1 SEHNR and CDR2 FQNEAQ (reference sequence). This CDR3 is CASSESLNTEAFF. The CDR3 DNA sequence: TGTGCCAGCAGTGAGTCGCTGAACACTGAAGCTTTCTTT.

The chain joins TRBV9 to TRBJ2-1; 11 nucleotides align to TRBD2. CDR1 and CDR2 from the germline V gene are SGDLS and YYNGEE. The CDR3 is 14 residues long. The V segment lost 5 bases and the J segment 10 bases; nucleotides outside the gene matches: 8. For the CDR3, the DNA is TGTGCCAGCAGTCCGACTAGCGGGAATCGCGAGCAGTTCTTC. It yields the protein CASSPTSGNREQFF.

This chain uses TRBV2 with TRBJ2-3; 8 nucleotides match TRBD2. The CDR3 has 16 amino acids. Germline V gene sequence: CDR1 SNHLY, CDR2 FYNNEI. J was trimmed by 1 base and V by 2 bases; bases with no gene match: 5. The CDR3 protein is CASSEKRERGTDTQYF. DNA of the CDR3: TGTGCCAGCAGTGAAAAGCGGGAGCGTGGCACAGATACGCAGTATTTT.

The chain recombines TRBV5-1 with TRBJ2-1; 7 bases match TRBD2. CDR3 length: 14 residues. J lost 2 bases, V lost 5 bases, and 4 bases had no gene match. CDR1 and CDR2 (germline): SGHRS, YFSETQ. For the CDR3, the DNA is TGCGCCAGCAGAGCTAGCGGTCCCTACAATGAGCAGTTCTTC. This translates into CASRASGPYNEQFF.

This chain connects TRBV30 to TRBJ2-1, with 8 bases identical to TRBD1. The CDR3 has 14 residues. J lost 14 bases, V lost 4 bases, and 16 bases had no gene match. Per germline, CDR1 GTSNPN and CDR2 SVGIG (reference sequence). The CDR3 DNA reads TGTGCCTGGACGCGTGGGACAGGTAGCCGTAAAGAGTTCTTC. As protein: CAWTRGTGSRKEFF. Full variable domain (rest looked up from reference TRBV30 and TRBJ2-1): SQTIHQWPATLVQPVGSPLSLECTVEGTSNPNLYWYRQAAGRGLQLLFYSVGIGQISSEVPQNLSASRPQDRQFILSSKKLLLSDSGFYLCAWTRGTGSRKEFFGPGTRLTVL.

V and J are TRBV28 and TRBJ1-1; 10 bases align to TRBD1. Germline V gene data show CDR1 as MDHEN and CDR2 as SYDVKM. V shed 5 bases and J 3 bases; nucleotides not matched to a gene: 9. This CDR3 region has 16 residues. CDR3 DNA sequence: TGTGCCAGCAGTAGCCCCTCCGACAGGGGGCACACTGAAGCTTTCTTT. Amino acid sequence: CASSSPSDRGHTEAFF.

The chain recombines TRBV5-4 with TRBJ2-1; TRBD2 might be the D (5 bases). CDR1 and CDR2 from the germline V gene are SGHNT and YYREEE (reference sequence). The CDR3 is made up of 13 amino acids. V was pared by 4 bases and J by 6 bases, with 11 bases between. CDR3 in amino acids: CASSPGIINEQFF. The CDR3 nucleotides read TGTGCCAGCAGCCCCGGGATAATCAATGAGCAGTTCTTC.

The V call is TRBV6-1, the J call TRBJ2-3; 10 nucleotides align to TRBD2. Germline-derived CDR1 and CDR2 are MNHNS and SASEGT. Trimming took 4 bases from V and 8 from J; bases not matched to a gene: 6. The CDR3 covers 14 residues. The CDR3 protein is CASSAVIAGGTQYF. Here the CDR3 DNA reads TGTGCCAGCAGTGCCGTGATAGCGGGAGGTACGCAGTATTTT.

The chain uses TRBV30 and TRBJ2-2; unclear D gene. The length of the CDR3 is 12 residues. V was shortened by 4 bases and J by 1 base, with 4 bases between the two germline ends. Germline values: CDR1 GTSNPN, CDR2 SVGIG (reference sequence). The CDR3 is CAWNENTGELFF. The DNA for the CDR3 is TGTGCCTGGAACGAGAACACCGGGGAGCTGTTTTTT.

This chain joins TRBV7-2 and TRBJ2-2; no clear D gene. CDR1 SGHTA and CDR2 FQGNSA come from the germline V gene. The CDR3 is 14 residues long. V was pared by 4 bases and J by 3 bases, with 9 bases between. The CDR3: CASSYTIHTGELFF. In nucleotides, the CDR3 is TGTGCCAGCAGCTATACTATACACACCGGGGAGCTGTTTTTT.

As to this clone: Different DNA sequences within this sample yield the same CDR3. The V call is TRBV4-3, the J call TRBJ2-3, with 8 nucleotides matching TRBD2. This CDR3 spans 16 amino acids. V lost 2 bases, J lost 1 base, and 5 bases stayed unmatched. From germline, CDR1 is LGHNA and CDR2 YSLEER. The CDR3 region has the DNA TGCGCCAGCAGCCAATCCACTAGCGGCCGCACAGATACGCAGTATTTT. Translated, it gives CASSQSTSGRTDTQYF.

This clone has a single count. The V call is TRBV6-6, the J call TRBJ2-7; 8 positions match TRBD1. The CDR3 runs 14 residues. CDR1 and CDR2 from the germline V gene are MNHNY and SVGAGI (reference sequence). V shed 7 bases, J shed 2 bases, and the junction held 7 bases outside the gene matches. CDR3 protein: CASTQTGDTYEQYF. CDR3 nucleotides: TGTGCCAGCACCCAGACAGGGGACACCTACGAGCAGTACTTC.

The chain is built from TRBV5-1 and TRBJ1-2; 8 positions agree with TRBD1. Trimming at V came to 3 bases and at J to 2 bases, leaving 18 bases not matched to a gene. The CDR3 consists of 19 residues. In germline, CDR1 is SGHRS, CDR2 YFSETQ. CDR3 sequence (DNA): TGCGCCAGCAGCTGGGTGGGGCAGGGGGCCCGCCTAAGGAACTATGGCTACACCTTC. Its translation: CASSWVGQGARLRNYGYTF.

The chain employs TRBV18 and TRBJ1-1; 7 nucleotides align to TRBD1. The CDR3 totals 15 residues. CDR1 is KGHSH and CDR2 is LQKENI in the germline V gene. J lost 3 bases, V lost 2 bases, and 6 bases had no gene match. CDR3 nucleotide sequence: TGTGCCAGCTCACCAATCGCAGGGGGGGACACTGAAGCTTTCTTT. It yields the protein CASSPIAGGDTEAFF.

The chain combines TRBV27 with TRBJ1-5; D gene unclear. There are 15 residues in the CDR3. Germline CDR1 is MNHEY and CDR2 is SMNVEV (reference sequence). V was pared by 1 base and J by 6 bases, with 13 bases between. Here the CDR3 DNA reads TGTGCCAGCAGTTTATTCGTGTCGGAGGGTCAGCCCCAGCATTTT. Amino acid sequence: CASSLFVSEGQPQHF.

This sequence joins TRBV18 and TRBJ2-5; D uncertain. The CDR3 is 16 amino acids. V lost 2 bases, J lost 1 base, and 14 bases lay in between. CDR1 is KGHSH, CDR2 LQKENI, per germline. The CDR3 protein is CASSPEPLTAQETQYF. In DNA form, the CDR3 reads TGTGCCAGCTCACCAGAACCCTTAACCGCCCAAGAGACCCAGTACTTC.

The chain is built from TRBV5-1 and TRBJ2-1, with D perhaps matching TRBD1 (5 bases). V lost 4 bases, J lost 4 bases, and 15 bases lay in between. Germline V gene sequence: CDR1 SGHRS, CDR2 YFSETQ. The CDR3 runs 15 residues. The CDR3 DNA sequence: TGCGCCAGCAGCCCAACCCCACAGGCATACAATGAGCAGTTCTTC. As protein: CASSPTPQAYNEQFF.

This chain links TRBV29-1 with TRBJ1-2, with 10 bases aligning to TRBD1. The CDR3 is 16 amino acids. CDR1 is SQVTM and CDR2 is ANQGSEA in the germline V gene. The trim removed 4 bases at V and 6 bases at J, leaving 14 bases unmatched. The CDR3 DNA is TGCAGCGTTGCGGTGACAGGGGGCTTGGACATGGATGGCTACACCTTC. Amino acids: CSVAVTGGLDMDGYTF. The full variable domain, in which reference TRBV29-1 and TRBJ1-2 provide the parts outside the CDR3, is SAVISQKPSRDICQRGTSLTIQCQVDSQVTMMFWYRQQPGQSLTLIATANQGSEATYESGFVIDKFPISRPNLTFSTLTVSNMSPEDSSIYLCSVAVTGGLDMDGYTFGSGTRLTVV.

A word on this clone: At the DNA level, this CDR3 is encoded by other sequences in the same sample as well. The gene calls are TRBV5-4 and TRBJ1-3; D is ambiguous. The CDR3 sequence is 15 residues long. Germline loops: CDR1 SGHNT, CDR2 YYREEE (reference sequence). Trimming stripped 0 bases from V and 0 bases from J, with 7 bases between. DNA of the CDR3: TGTGCCAGCAGCTTGGACCGGGGCTCTGGAAACACCATATATTTT. As protein: CASSLDRGSGNTIYF. The full variable domain, with the rest looked up from reference TRBV5-4 and TRBJ1-3, is ETGVTQSPTHLIKTRGQQVTLRCSSQSGHNTVSWYQQALGQGPQFIFQYYREEENGRGNFPPRFSGLQFPNYSSELNVNALELDDSALYLCASSLDRGSGNTIYFGEGSWLTVV.

The genes are TRBV18 and TRBJ1-1, with TRBD1 as a possible D gene (6 bases). Per germline, CDR1 KGHSH and CDR2 LQKENI. The CDR3 spans 14 residues. The V end lost 0 bases, the J end lost 9 bases, and 14 bases lay between the germline ends. The CDR3 nucleotides are TGTGCCAGCTCACCACCAGGTAACAGGGATCAAGCTTTCTTT. It yields the protein CASSPPGNRDQAFF.

This clone turned up a few times. This chain joins TRBV19 and TRBJ1-2, with D hard to call. Between the trimmed V and J ends, which lost 7 bases and 5 bases, there was a span of 17 bases. CDR1 is LNHDA, CDR2 SQIVND, per germline (reference sequence). This CDR3 is 14 amino acids long. CDR3: CASTVSGSQYGYTF. In DNA, the CDR3 is TGTGCCAGTACGGTCTCGGGGAGTCAGTATGGCTACACCTTC. The full variable domain, in which reference TRBV19 and TRBJ1-2 provide the parts outside the CDR3, is DGGITQSPKYLFRKEGQNVTLSCEQNLNHDAMYWYRQDPGQGLRLIYYSQIVNDFQKGDIAEGYSVSREKKESFPLTVTSAQKNPTAFYLCASTVSGSQYGYTFGSGTRLTVV.

The genes are TRBV30 and TRBJ2-7; tentatively, D is TRBD1 (5 bases). Germline CDR1 and CDR2: GTSNPN and SVGIG (reference sequence). Trimming left V 3 bases short and J 3 bases short, with 9 bases between. CDR3 length: 12 amino acids. The CDR3 is CAWRKQVYEQYF. The CDR3 DNA reads as TGTGCCTGGAGAAAACAGGTCTACGAGCAGTACTTC.

V is TRBV7-3 and J is TRBJ2-1, with unresolved D. In germline, CDR1 is SGHTA, CDR2 FQGTGA. The CDR3 covers 12 residues. The ends were cut back, 4 bases at V and 7 bases at J, with 8 bases in the middle. The CDR3 is CASSSLFNEQFF. The DNA of the CDR3 is TGTGCCAGCAGCTCCCTCTTTAATGAGCAGTTCTTC.